The 18 T cell receptor beta chains below come from one sample, sequenced in a study of T-cell reconstitution after alpha-beta-depleted transplantation in children. Preparation of the TCRbeta library was carried out with unique molecular identifiers. TCRdb fed the PCR reads into MiXCR, producing one record per CDR3 protein. The sample has about 16,000 distinct CDR3 sequences, about 8% seen once; the top ten hold roughly a third. The sequencing here drew on PBMCs, mostly from graft donor cells, taken 60 days after TCRalphabeta/CD19-depleted stem cell transplant. The receptors were gathered from a boy younger than two who had a stem cell transplant for Wiskott-Aldrich syndrome, so the T cells may come from the graft donor.

This chain connects TRBV19 to TRBJ1-5; TRBD1 agrees at 9 bases. Per germline, CDR1 LNHDA and CDR2 SQIVND (reference sequence). V lost 3 bases, J lost 7 bases, and 10 bases stayed unmatched. The CDR3 runs 16 residues. The CDR3 nucleotides are TGTGCCAGTAGTATTCACAGGGGGCGCGACAGGCAGCCCCAGCATTTT. Protein: CASSIHRGRDRQPQHF.

This clonotype appeared a few times. The rearrangement joins TRBV6-1 to TRBJ2-3; D possibly matches TRBD1 or TRBD2 (6 bases each). This CDR3 spans 14 amino acids. Germline V gene sequence: CDR1 MNHNS, CDR2 SASEGT. Trimming removed 7 bases from V and 5 bases from J, with 16 bases in between. For the CDR3, the DNA is TGTGCCAGCAATAGGGGGGACTCGGGAGATACGCAGTATTTT. Protein: CASNRGDSGDTQYF.

Relative to its sample, this clonotype is medium-sized. This sequence joins TRBV7-9 and TRBJ1-2, with D possibly being TRBD1 (5 bases). Germline V gene sequence: CDR1 SEHNR, CDR2 FQNEAQ (reference sequence). V was shortened by 8 bases and J by 3 bases, with 22 bases between the two germline ends. The CDR3 spans 16 residues. Here the CDR3 DNA reads TGTGCCAGCCAACGAGACAGATCTCAAAAGGACTATGGCTACACCTTC. Residues: CASQRDRSQKDYGYTF.

The sample holds many counts of this clonotype. The CDR3 spells CSATGTSGINTQYF. Written as DNA, the CDR3 is TGCAGTGCGACCGGGACTAGCGGGATAAACACGCAGTATTTT. The rearrangement joins TRBV20-1 to TRBJ2-3, with 13 bases fitting TRBD2. Germline lookup yields CDR1 DFQATT and CDR2 SNEGSKA (reference sequence). This CDR3 region has 14 residues. The ends lost 6 bases at V and 9 bases at J; junction bases unmatched: 9.

This clonotype has ten or more counts. The V and J genes are TRBV7-9 and TRBJ2-5, with 13 bases fitting TRBD2. Trimming at V came to 5 bases and at J to 5 bases, leaving 8 bases not matched to a gene. Germline V gene sequence: CDR1 SEHNR, CDR2 FQNEAQ (reference sequence). The CDR3 is 16 amino acids. CDR3 coding DNA: TGTGCCAGCAGCGATGGACTAGCGGGAGTTCGGGAGACCCAGTACTTC. This encodes CASSDGLAGVRETQYF.

This clonotype was found many times. V is TRBV10-3 and J is TRBJ1-6, with D possibly matching TRBD1 (6 bases). CDR1 is ENHRY and CDR2 is SYGVKD in the germline V gene. This CDR3 region has 13 residues. V was clipped by 6 bases and J by 7 bases, with 10 bases between them. DNA of the CDR3: TGTGCCATCAGATCGGACAGAAATTCACCCCTCCACTTT. It translates to CAIRSDRNSPLHF.

This clonotype was seen many times. The chain uses TRBV29-1 and TRBJ2-3; no definite D call. Germline V gene lookup returns CDR1 SQVTM and CDR2 ANQGSEA. The CDR3 is 12 residues long. V gave up 5 bases and J gave up 4 bases, with 10 bases separating them. The CDR3 reads CSVIFMADTQYF. In DNA, the CDR3 is TGCAGCGTTATATTTATGGCAGATACGCAGTATTTT.

This clonotype was counted between two and nine times. This chain links TRBV7-7 with TRBJ2-7, with D perhaps TRBD1 or TRBD2 (6 bases each). Looked up from germline, CDR1 is SSHAT and CDR2 is FNYEAQ (reference sequence). V was shortened by 5 bases and J by 3 bases, with 17 bases between the two germline ends. CDR3 length equals 15 residues. CDR3 nucleotides: TGTGCCAGCAGCCCCCAAGGGGGGACTGGCTACGAGCAGTACTTC. As protein: CASSPQGGTGYEQYF.

This clonotype appeared a few times. The V gene is TRBV5-8, the J gene TRBJ2-7; D gene uncertain. Trimming removed 0 bases from V and 2 bases from J, with 6 bases in between. The CDR3 loop spans 13 amino acids. Germline CDR1 and CDR2: SGHTS and YDEGEE. DNA for the CDR3: TGTGCCAGCAGCTTGGTCGATGCCTACGAGCAGTACTTC. Protein product: CASSLVDAYEQYF.

This clonotype is deemed medium-sized. The chain is built from TRBV7-9 and TRBJ1-3, with D uncertain. V lost 2 bases and J 3 bases, leaving 11 bases between the germline ends. This CDR3 has 15 residues. CDR1 and CDR2 from the germline V gene are SEHNR and FQNEAQ (reference sequence). The CDR3 DNA follows: TGTGCCAGCAGCTTAATCGGTTCGGGTGGAAACACCATATATTTT. The encoded protein is CASSLIGSGGNTIYF.

This clonotype was detected only a few times. The gene calls are TRBV27 and TRBJ1-6; D gene uncertain. The CDR3 has 15 residues. Germline-derived CDR1 and CDR2 are MNHEY and SMNVEV (reference sequence). V was shortened by 2 bases and J by 7 bases, with 12 bases between the two germline ends. DNA of the CDR3: TGTGCCAGCAGTTTAAGGTCTCAGTTAAATTCACCCCTCCACTTT. This translates into CASSLRSQLNSPLHF.

The chain links TRBV20-1 to TRBJ1-4; D call uncertain. Germline V gene data show CDR1 as DFQATT and CDR2 as SNEGSKA (reference sequence). The CDR3 runs 13 residues. The V and J ends lost 0 bases and 6 bases respectively, with 8 bases between them. The CDR3 loop is CSARELADEKLFF. CDR3 nucleotides: TGCAGTGCTAGAGAGTTGGCAGATGAAAAACTGTTTTTT.

This clonotype has just a few counts. The V and J genes are TRBV10-2 and TRBJ2-1; D is undetermined. In germline, CDR1 is WSHSY, CDR2 SAAADI. The V gene lost 8 bases and the J gene lost 1 base, with 12 bases spanning the gap. CDR3 size: 14 residues. The CDR3, as DNA: TGCGCCAGCCGTCTTAGGGAATCCTACAATGAGCAGTTCTTC. The encoded protein is CASRLRESYNEQFF.

Turning to this clonotype: This sequence may be a read error, since a much larger clone differs from it by one base. The rearrangement joins TRBV18 to TRBJ1-5; 8 bases line up with TRBD1. Per germline, CDR1 KGHSH and CDR2 LQKENI. This CDR3 spans 16 amino acids. V lost 2 bases to trimming and J lost 7 bases; unmatched junction nucleotides: 10. Here the CDR3 reads CASSPASGGGKQPQHF. CDR3 nucleotides: TGTGCCAGCTCACCAGCATCAGGGGGCGGGAAACAGCCCCAGCATTTT. Looking up the rest from reference TRBV18 and TRBJ1-5 gives the full variable domain: NAGVMQNPRHLVRRRGQEARLRCSPMKGHSHVYWYRQLPEEGLKFMVYLQKENIIDESGMPKERFSAEFPKEGPSILRIQQVVRGDSAAYFCASSPASGGGKQPQHFGDGTRLSIL.

Ten or more counts support this clonotype. V gene TRBV25-1 combines with J gene TRBJ2-1, with 7 bases that match TRBD2. J was trimmed by 4 bases and V by 2 bases; bases with no gene match: 8. This CDR3 contains 16 residues. The germline V gene has CDR1 MGHDK and CDR2 SYGVNS. CDR3 sequence reads: CASSEGPSGTYNEQFF. For the CDR3, the DNA is TGTGCCAGCAGTGAAGGGCCTAGCGGTACTTACAATGAGCAGTTCTTC.

At least ten counts were recorded for this clonotype. The chain has TRBV18 and TRBJ1-1; D may be TRBD1 (5 bases). The V and J ends lost 1 base and 7 bases respectively, with 10 bases between them. The CDR3 has 13 residues. CDR1 KGHSH and CDR2 LQKENI come from the germline V gene. As DNA, the CDR3 is TGTGCCAGCTCACCACGGGACGGGAGTGAAGCTTTCTTT. Translating gives CASSPRDGSEAFF.

This clonotype was found a few times. V is TRBV2 and J is TRBJ2-7; D is unresolved. Per germline, CDR1 SNHLY and CDR2 FYNNEI. Trimming stripped 6 bases from V and 5 bases from J, with 17 bases between. CDR3 length: 14 residues. CDR3 amino acids: CASRPRVVIHEQYF. In DNA form, the CDR3 reads TGTGCCAGCAGACCCCGGGTAGTGATCCACGAGCAGTACTTC.

V and J are TRBV7-2 and TRBJ2-3; weak D call: TRBD1 (5 bases). The germline V and J ends were trimmed by 4 bases and 0 bases, with 11 bases remaining between them. The CDR3 runs to 15 residues. Germline CDR1 and CDR2: SGHTA and FQGNSA. CDR3 residues: CASSWAQDSTDTQYF. In DNA, the CDR3 is TGTGCCAGCAGCTGGGCACAGGACAGCACAGATACGCAGTATTTT. Filled out from reference TRBV7-2 and TRBJ2-3, the complete variable domain reads GAGVSQSPSNKVTEKGKDVELRCDPISGHTALYWYRQSLGQGLEFLIYFQGNSAPDKSGLPSDRFSAERTGGSVSTLTIQRTQQEDSAVYLCASSWAQDSTDTQYFGPGTRLTVL.